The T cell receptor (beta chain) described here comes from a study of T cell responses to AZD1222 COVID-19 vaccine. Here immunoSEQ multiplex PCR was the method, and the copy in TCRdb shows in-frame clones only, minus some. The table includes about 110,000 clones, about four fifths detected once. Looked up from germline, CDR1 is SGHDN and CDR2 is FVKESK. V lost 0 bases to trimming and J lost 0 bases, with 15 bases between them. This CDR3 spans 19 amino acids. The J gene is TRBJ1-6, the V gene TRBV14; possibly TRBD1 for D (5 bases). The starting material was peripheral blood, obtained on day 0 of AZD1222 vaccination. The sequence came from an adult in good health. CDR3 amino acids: CASSQDAGGWSSYNSPLHF. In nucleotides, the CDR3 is TGTGCCAGCAGCCAAGATGCCGGGGGTTGGAGCTCCTATAATTCACCCCTCCACTTT.